Below are 16 T cell receptor beta chains sequenced from a single sample in a study of identical twins. TCRdb reanalysed the 5' RACE reads using MiXCR and keeps one entry per CDR3 protein. The table has 690,000 or so distinct CDR3 sequences, around 6% seen once. The sequencing sample was made of naive T cells sorted from blood. The receptor set was obtained from a man aged 18 to 30 in good health.

This clonotype has a handful of counts. Written as DNA, the CDR3 is TGTGCCAGCAGGCAAACTACAGGGGTGGGGGAGACCCAGTACTTC. Protein: CASRQTTGVGETQYF. The rearrangement uses TRBV12-3 or TRBV12-4 and TRBJ2-5; 7 bases are shared with TRBD1. CDR3 length: 15 residues. V lost 6 bases to trimming and J lost 5 bases; unmatched junction nucleotides: 12.

This clonotype has a handful of counts. V is TRBV24-1 and J is TRBJ2-3; TRBD2 agrees at 8 bases. V was clipped by 5 bases and J by 4 bases; unmatched bases: 7. This CDR3 is 15 amino acids long. The germline V gene encodes CDR1 KGHDR and CDR2 SFDVKD. This CDR3 is CATSASSGSADTQYF. The CDR3 DNA is TGTGCCACCAGTGCTTCCAGCGGGAGCGCAGATACGCAGTATTTT.

This sequence joins TRBV27 and TRBJ1-2; 8 bases are a match to TRBD1. CDR3 length: 13 amino acids. Germline V gene sequence: CDR1 MNHEY, CDR2 SMNVEV (reference sequence). J lost 3 bases, V lost 8 bases, and 5 bases had no gene match. In DNA form, the CDR3 reads TGTGCCAGCGATTGGACAGGGTACTATGGCTACACCTTC. It yields the protein CASDWTGYYGYTF.

This clonotype turned up a few times. The V and J genes are TRBV4-1 and TRBJ2-1; 11 nucleotides match TRBD2. This CDR3 region has 15 residues. From germline, CDR1 is MGHRA and CDR2 YSYEKL. With 0 bases clipped from V and 10 bases from J, the junction kept 5 bases outside the gene matches. The CDR3 bases are TGCGCCAGCAGCCAAGAGGAGCTAGCGGGAGGCGAGCAGTTCTTC. It is translated as CASSQEELAGGEQFF.

This clonotype was counted between two and nine times. The rearrangement joins TRBV7-2 to TRBJ2-5; 12 nucleotides match TRBD2. CDR3 size: 16 residues. V was clipped by 1 base and J by 3 bases; unmatched bases: 3. Germline CDR1 is SGHTA and CDR2 is FQGNSA. Here the CDR3 reads CASSLGPSGREETQYF. CDR3 nucleotide sequence: TGTGCCAGCAGCTTAGGTCCTAGCGGGAGGGAAGAGACCCAGTACTTC.

The chain joins TRBV10-3 to TRBJ2-7; 7 positions agree with TRBD1. The CDR3 runs 15 residues. V lost 0 bases to trimming and J lost 3 bases; unmatched junction nucleotides: 5. Germline V gene lookup returns CDR1 ENHRY and CDR2 SYGVKD. DNA for the CDR3: TGTGCCATCAGTGAGTCGGGACAGACGATCTACGAGCAGTACGTC. Its protein product is CAISESGQTIYEQYV.

This clonotype was detected only a few times. The CDR3 coding sequence is TGTGCCAGCAGTTACTCCTGGAACACCGGGGAGCTGTTTTTT. This codes for CASSYSWNTGELFF. The chain recombines TRBV6-2 or TRBV6-3 with TRBJ2-2; no clear D. The CDR3 sequence is 14 residues long. In germline, CDR1 is MNHEY, CDR2 SVGEGT. The ends were cut back, 0 bases at V and 1 base at J, with 3 bases in the middle.

This chain links TRBV4-3 with TRBJ2-1, with D perhaps given as TRBD1 or TRBD2 (5 bases each). The CDR3 length is 13 residues. From germline, CDR1 is LGHNA and CDR2 YSLEER. V was shortened by 4 bases and J by 13 bases, with 17 bases between the two germline ends. The chain's CDR3 is CASSLTPGTEQFF. Written as DNA, the CDR3 is TGCGCCAGCAGCCTTACCCCCGGGACGGAACAGTTCTTC.

The V and J genes are TRBV6-1 and TRBJ2-1; 15 bases agree with TRBD2. The CDR3 is 18 amino acids. V trimming: 2 bases; J trimming: 6 bases; junction bases outside the gene matches: 8. Germline CDR1 MNHNS, CDR2 SASEGT. CDR3 bases: TGTGCCAGCAGTGAAAGGACTAGCGGGAGGGCCTTTGCCAATGAGCAGTTCTTC. Its protein is CASSERTSGRAFANEQFF.

This clonotype was observed a few times. The CDR3 bases are TGTGCCAGCAGCTCCCCGGGACTCGAGATGGGGAACCAAGAGACCCAGTACTTC. Protein: CASSSPGLEMGNQETQYF. This chain joins TRBV11-1 and TRBJ2-5; a weak D match, TRBD2 (6 bases). The CDR3 has 18 residues. Trimming took off 4 bases at V and 0 bases at J, with 21 bases between the two ends. The germline CDR1 and CDR2 sequences are SGHAT and FQDESV (reference sequence). The variable domain in full, completed from reference TRBV11-1 and TRBJ2-5, reads EAEVAQSPRYKITEKSQAVAFWCDPISGHATLYWYRQILGQGPELLVQFQDESVVDDSQLPKDRFSAERLKGVDSTLKIQPAELGDSAMYLCASSSPGLEMGNQETQYFGPGTRLLVL.

The table lists this clonotype with many counts. The chain combines TRBV5-1 with TRBJ2-5, with no clear D. This CDR3 region has 14 residues. Trimming removed 2 bases from V and 2 bases from J, with 10 bases in between. CDR1 is SGHRS and CDR2 is YFSETQ in the germline V gene. CDR3 amino acids: CASSLLTVQETQYF. The CDR3 DNA is TGCGCCAGCAGCTTATTGACGGTACAAGAGACCCAGTACTTC.

This clonotype was detected only a few times. V gene TRBV2 combines with J gene TRBJ2-5; D is possibly TRBD1 (6 bases). Germline V CDR1 and CDR2: SNHLY, FYNNEI. The CDR3 extends over 15 amino acids. Between the trimmed V and J ends, which lost 2 bases and 4 bases, there was a span of 14 bases. The CDR3 DNA follows: TGTGCCAGCAGTGAACAGGGAACGGACAGAGAGACCCAGTACTTC. Encoded protein: CASSEQGTDRETQYF.

This clonotype was seen at least ten times. J is TRBJ1-6 and V is TRBV25-1, with 8 positions matching TRBD1. The CDR3 sequence is 15 residues long. Germline assignment: CDR1 MGHDK and CDR2 SYGVNS. Trimming took 4 bases from V and 13 from J; bases not matched to a gene: 12. The CDR3 region is CASSGSQGAISPLHF. The CDR3 DNA follows: TGTGCCAGCAGTGGGTCTCAGGGGGCGATTTCCCCCCTCCACTTT.

This clonotype appeared many times. The chain has TRBV7-6 and TRBJ2-1, with D perhaps matching TRBD1 (5 bases). The CDR3 length is 13 residues. Germline CDR1 SGHVS, CDR2 FNYEAQ. Between the trimmed V and J ends, which lost 3 bases and 6 bases, there was a span of 9 bases. The CDR3 DNA follows: TGTGCCAGCAGCTTCGGCCAGGGCAATGAGCAGTTCTTC. The encoded protein is CASSFGQGNEQFF.

The chain combines TRBV20-1 with TRBJ2-7, with TRBD2 identical over 7 bases. CDR3 length: 12 amino acids. The V segment lost 4 bases and the J segment 3 bases; nucleotides outside the gene matches: 3. Germline CDR1 and CDR2: DFQATT and SNEGSKA (reference sequence). DNA for the CDR3: TGCAGTGCTATAGGCGGGAGCTACGAGCAGTACTTC. Encoded protein: CSAIGGSYEQYF.

V and J are TRBV6-1 and TRBJ2-2, with 10 nucleotides matching TRBD1. J gave up 0 bases and V 4 bases, and 8 bases lay outside the gene matches. CDR3 size: 18 residues. CDR1 is MNHNS and CDR2 is SASEGT in the germline V gene. CDR3 protein: CASSGRDRGPSNTGELFF. The CDR3 coding sequence is TGTGCCAGCAGTGGCCGGGACAGGGGACCTTCGAACACCGGGGAGCTGTTTTTT.